This T cell receptor (beta chain) was captured by sequencing in a study of shared clonotypes between healthy human individuals. This CDR3 has 15 residues. The V gene's germline CDR1 is MNHEY and CDR2 SMNVEV (reference sequence). Trimming removed 3 bases at V and 1 base at J, with 7 bases between. Notes on this clone: Its antigen is undetermined.

Produced via immunoSEQ multiplex PCR; TCRdb's table is partial and in-frame only. There are roughly 2.1 million clones in the sample; 85% to 95% occur only once, and 1.7% lies in the top ten. General study results and limits: Some naive CD4 clonotypes, around 4.7%, turned up in common across a few donors.

Naive CD8 cells lacked CD45RO, underwent positive selection for CCR7 and left out terminally differentiated effector memory CD45RA+ cells. HIV-negative, healthy adults without recent acute infections or vaccinations were the donors. The receptor was derived from a man in his late teens or twenties in good health. Some clones in this sample may be carry-over from other donors' samples. Sequencing was done on a sample of naive CD8+ T cells from PBMCs. This rearrangement joins TRBV27 to TRBJ2-6; D not resolved. Here the CDR3 DNA reads TGTGCCAGCAGTTTCCTGCCATCTGGGGCCAACGTCCTGACTTTC. Amino acids: CASSFLPSGANVLTF. The whole variable domain, remainder taken from reference TRBV27 and TRBJ2-6, is EAQVTQNPRYLITVTGKKLTVTCSQNMNHEYMSWYRQDPGLGLRQIYYSMNVEVTDKGDVPEGYKVSRKEKRNFPLILESPSPNQTSLYFCASSFLPSGANVLTFGAGSRLTVL.